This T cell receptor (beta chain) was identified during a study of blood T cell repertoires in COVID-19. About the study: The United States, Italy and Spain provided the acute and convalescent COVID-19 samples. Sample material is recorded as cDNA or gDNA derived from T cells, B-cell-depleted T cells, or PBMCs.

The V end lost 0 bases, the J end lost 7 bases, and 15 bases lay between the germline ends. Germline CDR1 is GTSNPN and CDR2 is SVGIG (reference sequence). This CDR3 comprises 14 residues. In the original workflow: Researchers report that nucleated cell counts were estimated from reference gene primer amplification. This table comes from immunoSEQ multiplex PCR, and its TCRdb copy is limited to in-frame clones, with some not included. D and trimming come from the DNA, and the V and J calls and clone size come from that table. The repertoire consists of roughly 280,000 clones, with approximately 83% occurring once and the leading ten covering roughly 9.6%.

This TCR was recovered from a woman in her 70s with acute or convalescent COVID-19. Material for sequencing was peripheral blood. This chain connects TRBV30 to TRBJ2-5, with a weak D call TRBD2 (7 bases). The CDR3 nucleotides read TGTGCCTGGAGTGTTTTCGGGGGGCGGGGGACCCAGTACTTC. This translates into CAWSVFGGRGTQYF.